Listed below are T cell receptor beta chains from one sample, sequenced in a study of read filtering for tumor transcriptome and immune sequencing. TCRdb reprocessed the reads via MiXCR and lists one record per CDR3 protein. The repertoire holds around 58,000 distinct CDR3 sequences, approximately 13% seen once, with over 40% in the top ten. The sequenced sample consisted of a population of CD138-negative cells sorted from bone marrow. The source of these receptors is a donor at least 40 years old with multiple myeloma. The CDR3 runs from the conserved cysteine through the conserved F or W. D genes are given only for firm matches. Only part of the rows carry a size: once, few, many, or a class if the clone is expanded.

D,size,J,V,CDR3,DNA
.,many,TRBJ1-1,TRBV3-1,CASSQGGAHWPSIPEAFF,TGTGCCAGCAGCCAAGGGGGGGCGCACTGGCCCTCAATTCCTGAAGCTTTCTTT
.,many,TRBJ2-1,TRBV18,CASSLGSYNEQFF,TGTGCCAGCAGCTTAGGGTCCTACAATGAGCAGTTCTTC
.,few,TRBJ1-5,TRBV20-1,CSAAVGTDSNQPQHF,TGCAGTGCGGCCGTCGGGACGGATAGCAATCAGCCCCAGCATTTT
TRBD1,few,TRBJ1-2,TRBV25-1,CASSRGRGYTF,TGTGCCAGCAGCAGGGGGCGTGGCTACACCTTC
TRBD1,.,TRBJ2-3,TRBV10-3,CAISEGQAQGDTQYF,TGTGCCATCAGCGAAGGACAGGCCCAAGGGGATACGCAGTATTTT
.,.,TRBJ2-7,TRBV3-1,CASSQDFLVF,TGTGCCAGCAGCCAAGATTTTCTAGTCTTC
TRBD1,many,TRBJ2-7,TRBV12-3/TRBV12-4,CASRLTGETSEQYF,TGTGCCAGCAGACTAACAGGGGAGACGTCCGAGCAGTACTTC
.,many,TRBJ1-1,TRBV7-2,CASSGRLNTEAFF,TGTGCCAGCAGCGGACGCCTGAACACTGAAGCTTTCTTT
.,many,TRBJ2-3,TRBV12-3/TRBV12-4,CASSFRAAKGDTQYF,TGTGCCAGCAGTTTTAGAGCGGCGAAGGGGGATACGCAGTATTTT
TRBD1,many,TRBJ2-5,TRBV20-1,CSATSGQGRETQYF,TGCAGTGCTACCTCAGGACAGGGGAGGGAGACCCAGTACTTC
TRBD1,many,TRBJ1-3,TRBV5-1,CASSLLGTGNGNTIYF,TGCGCCAGCAGCTTGCTCGGGACAGGGAATGGAAACACCATATATTTT
TRBD2,few,TRBJ2-1,TRBV27,CASSPRTRKNEQFF,TGTGCCAGCAGTCCCCGGACTAGGAAAAATGAGCAGTTCTTC
.,many,TRBJ2-1,TRBV20-1,CSARDTLGDSAQFF,TGCAGTGCTAGAGATACTTTAGGGGACTCTGCGCAGTTCTTC
TRBD1,many,TRBJ2-7,TRBV29-1,CSVEGDSYPYEQYF,TGCAGCGTTGAAGGGGACAGCTACCCCTACGAGCAGTACTTC
.,.,TRBJ2-7,TRBV11-1,CASSTPGRGLYKQYF,TGTGCCAGCAGCACACCGGGACGGGGTTTGTACAAGCAGTACTTC
TRBD2,.,TRBJ2-3,TRBV11-2,CASSPGSGRGGPDTQYF,TGTGCCAGCAGCCCGGGTAGCGGGAGGGGGGGCCCAGATACGCAGTATTTT
TRBD2,many,TRBJ2-1,TRBV6-1,CASSEPGGRAYNEQFF,TGTGCCAGCAGTGAACCTGGCGGGAGGGCCTACAATGAGCAGTTCTTC
.,few,TRBJ2-3,TRBV7-8,CASSFVDGVHTQYF,TGTGCCAGCAGCTTCGTCGACGGGGTACATACGCAGTATTTT
.,.,TRBJ2-7,TRBV7-6,CASSSWDLDEQYF,TGTGCCAGCAGCTCCTGGGACTTGGACGAGCAGTACTTC
.,few,TRBJ2-7,TRBV7-9,CASSPGLGEQYF,TGTGCCAGCAGCCCGGGGTTGGGCGAGCAGTACTTC
.,few,TRBJ2-1,TRBV21-1,CASSIRTGTLTDDEQFF,TGTGCCAGCAGCATCCGAACAGGGACCCTCACAGACGATGAGCAGTTCTTC
.,many,TRBJ1-1,TRBV7-9,CASSLPHTEAFF,TGTGCCAGCAGCTTGCCCCACACTGAAGCTTTCTTT